The clone carrying this T cell receptor (beta chain) was observed many times. Its specificity is not known. The CDR3 spans 18 residues. Germline V gene lookup returns CDR1 MNHEY and CDR2 SVGAGI. Trimming took off 3 bases at V and 0 bases at J, with 15 bases between the two ends. The entry originates in a study of molecular identifiers for immune sequencing clone quantification. Background on the study: Four portions were sequenced after RNA from 20,000 or 100,000 naive CD8 cells was split five ways in replicates. General study findings and limits: Detectable among over 900,000 naive cells, according to reports, was Jurkat TCR RNA spiked in from one cell. Beyond 20 RNA copies, clones held over 99% of effector molecules, compared with under 1% in naive cells.

Bulk TCR library preparation followed previously described methods with listed TCR primers. MiXCR was run by TCRdb on the PCR reads, yielding one entry per CDR3 protein. The sample shows about 68,000 distinct CDR3 sequences, around 18% of them seen only once. Input material: naive CD8+ T cells from blood, with Jurkat cell RNA spiked in. Subset noted: FACS-sorted CD8+CD4-CCR7+CD45RA+ naive T cells. The V call is TRBV6-5, the J call TRBJ2-6; no firm D call. This TCR was sampled from a human donor in good health. Some libraries in this study had Jurkat cell RNA spiked in. Written as DNA, the CDR3 is TGTGCCAGCAGTTATGTCACTTCCCATGCCTCTGGGGCCAACGTCCTGACTTTC. Translation gives CASSYVTSHASGANVLTF.